The clone carrying this T cell receptor (beta chain) was seen just once. Antigen: not known. These data are taken from a study of cytomegalovirus exposure and HLA in healthy donors. Study overall: From HLA-typed donors, an early data release held about 92 million unique TCRs.

The CDR3 covers 13 residues. Germline-derived CDR1 and CDR2 are SGDLS and YYNGEE. Trimming cost V 0 bases and J 3 bases, with 6 bases left between them. 13 Jbeta primers and 60 Vbeta primers were used for the PCR. Only in-frame clones appear in the TCRdb table, and some are missing; sequencing was by immunoSEQ multiplex PCR. The table shows approximately 260,000 clones, with about four fifths occurring only once. Findings of the study overall: Previously analyzed data showed that most TCR beta V segments were productive at a frequency of about 87% or about 30%. The study dropped some indistinguishable V segments, TRBV6-2 and TRBV6-3 among them.

The sample was PBMCs. The TCR sequence derives from a woman between 40 and 55 years old in good health and CMV-seropositive. The rearrangement joins TRBV9 to TRBJ1-1; possibly TRBD1 for D (5 bases). The CDR3 spells CASSVAGDTEAFF. As DNA, the CDR3 is TGTGCCAGCAGCGTAGCGGGGGACACTGAAGCTTTCTTT.